The rows below give T cell receptor beta chains drawn from one sample of a study of regulatory T cells in long-lasting Graves disease. MiXCR, applied by TCRdb to the multiplex PCR reads, yields one record per CDR3 protein. The sample includes approximately 400,000 distinct CDR3 sequences, about 15% of them seen just once. These sequences were also reported in another study, on T cells in Graves' hyperthyroidism and ophthalmopathy.

The material sequenced was peripheral blood mononuclear cells (PBMCs), taken at new diagnosis, from a patient treated with antithyroid drugs. The receptors derive from a woman aged 40-49 years with Graves disease. Both conserved end residues are part of each CDR3. Fields, in order: CDR3 length, J gene, V gene, CDR3 protein.

cdr3_length: 15
j_call: TRBJ2-1
v_call: TRBV24-1
cdr3_aa: CATSVSGRARNEQFF

cdr3_length: 15
j_call: TRBJ2-3
v_call: TRBV28
cdr3_aa: CASTPGLAVTDTQYF

cdr3_length: 14
j_call: TRBJ1-5
v_call: TRBV19
cdr3_aa: CASSMVGVEQPQHF

cdr3_length: 15
j_call: TRBJ2-1
v_call: TRBV27
cdr3_aa: CASSLESSSYNEQFF

cdr3_length: 16
j_call: TRBJ2-3
v_call: TRBV5-1
cdr3_aa: CASMRGVNGNTDTQYF

cdr3_length: 14
j_call: TRBJ1-1
v_call: TRBV20-1
cdr3_aa: CSARAGKMNTEAFF

cdr3_length: 15
j_call: TRBJ2-1
v_call: TRBV7-9
cdr3_aa: CASSLGLAGGSEQFF

cdr3_length: 14
j_call: -
v_call: TRBV5-1
cdr3_aa: CASSLGMRGTEAFF

cdr3_length: 17
j_call: TRBJ2-7
v_call: TRBV4-1
cdr3_aa: CASSQDGTTGWRYEQYF

cdr3_length: 17
j_call: TRBJ2-7
v_call: TRBV7-6
cdr3_aa: CASSLFLPSGSGDEQYF

cdr3_length: 14
j_call: TRBJ1-2
v_call: TRBV2
cdr3_aa: CASSDQQGFAGYTF

cdr3_length: 13
j_call: TRBJ2-7
v_call: TRBV6-1
cdr3_aa: CASRSDASYEQYF

cdr3_length: 15
j_call: TRBJ2-5
v_call: TRBV11-1
cdr3_aa: CASSKGQKNQETQYF

cdr3_length: 14
j_call: TRBJ2-3
v_call: TRBV29-1
cdr3_aa: CSVEQGAWTDTQYF

cdr3_length: 19
j_call: TRBJ2-3
v_call: TRBV20-1
cdr3_aa: CSARDIGLAGGPGTDTQYF

cdr3_length: 10
j_call: TRBJ2-7
v_call: TRBV10-1
cdr3_aa: CAGRLGAFGF

cdr3_length: 13
j_call: TRBJ2-7
v_call: TRBV11-1
cdr3_aa: CASSPPADYEQYF

cdr3_length: 17
j_call: TRBJ1-1
v_call: TRBV4-3
cdr3_aa: CASSQALGGQPNTEAFF

cdr3_length: 14
j_call: TRBJ1-2
v_call: TRBV29-1
cdr3_aa: CSVEGVPRGYGYTF

cdr3_length: 16
j_call: TRBJ2-5
v_call: TRBV7-8
cdr3_aa: CASSLAMGTGEETQYF

cdr3_length: 15
j_call: TRBJ2-3
v_call: TRBV20-1
cdr3_aa: CSATRDLTSTDTQYF

cdr3_length: 14
j_call: TRBJ2-5
v_call: TRBV9
cdr3_aa: CASSPDTSLETQYF

cdr3_length: 15
j_call: TRBJ2-7
v_call: TRBV9
cdr3_aa: CASSVEPGGTYEQYF

cdr3_length: 16
j_call: TRBJ2-7
v_call: TRBV27
cdr3_aa: CASSFHPTGGPAEQYF

cdr3_length: 11
j_call: TRBJ2-1
v_call: TRBV2
cdr3_aa: CASSEKREQFF

cdr3_length: 15
j_call: TRBJ1-4
v_call: TRBV7-9
cdr3_aa: CASSSIRDSPEKLFF

cdr3_length: 17
j_call: TRBJ2-7
v_call: TRBV20-1
cdr3_aa: CSARVFLAGVSSYEQYF

cdr3_length: 14
j_call: TRBJ2-1
v_call: TRBV29-1
cdr3_aa: CSVLLAGLANEQFF

cdr3_length: 12
j_call: TRBJ2-1
v_call: TRBV2
cdr3_aa: CASLANYNEQFF

cdr3_length: 16
j_call: TRBJ1-5
v_call: TRBV4-1
cdr3_aa: CASSQDESSSNQPQHF

cdr3_length: 15
j_call: TRBJ2-5
v_call: TRBV4-1
cdr3_aa: CASSPGPTYQETQYF

cdr3_length: 14
j_call: TRBJ2-7
v_call: TRBV27
cdr3_aa: CASRLGTRVGEQYF

cdr3_length: 14
j_call: TRBJ2-2
v_call: TRBV29-1
cdr3_aa: CSVVPGLNTGELFF

cdr3_length: 15
j_call: TRBJ2-2
v_call: TRBV7-6
cdr3_aa: CASSSRGTNTGELFF

cdr3_length: 15
j_call: TRBJ2-2
v_call: TRBV10-1
cdr3_aa: CASSDGAGGIGELFF

cdr3_length: 20
j_call: TRBJ2-2
v_call: TRBV11-2
cdr3_aa: CASSLDHLRLAGKSVGELFF

cdr3_length: 14
j_call: TRBJ1-5
v_call: TRBV20-1
cdr3_aa: CSARPDRGSQPQHF

cdr3_length: 14
j_call: TRBJ2-3
v_call: TRBV2
cdr3_aa: CAGGLAGGADTQYF

cdr3_length: 16
j_call: TRBJ1-2
v_call: TRBV11-3
cdr3_aa: CASSLVSGQGDYGYTF

cdr3_length: 14
j_call: TRBJ2-5
v_call: TRBV30
cdr3_aa: CAWGTGLVVETQYF

cdr3_length: 13
j_call: TRBJ2-1
v_call: TRBV28
cdr3_aa: CASSPAGDNEQFF

cdr3_length: 17
j_call: TRBJ2-7
v_call: TRBV11-2
cdr3_aa: CASSLVWAGYQVGEQYF

cdr3_length: 13
j_call: TRBJ2-7
v_call: TRBV27
cdr3_aa: CASSPRLAQEQYF

cdr3_length: 15
j_call: TRBJ2-1
v_call: TRBV20-1
cdr3_aa: CSARNDTSPYNEQFF

cdr3_length: 14
j_call: TRBJ1-3
v_call: TRBV7-2
cdr3_aa: CASSLLPGRNTIYF

cdr3_length: 13
j_call: TRBJ1-6
v_call: TRBV10-1
cdr3_aa: CASGDDYNSPLHF

cdr3_length: 13
j_call: TRBJ2-1
v_call: TRBV29-1
cdr3_aa: CSVEFGLADEQFF